This is a list of T cell receptor beta chains from one sample in a study of T-cell reconstitution after alpha-beta-depleted transplantation in children. TCRdb called the PCR reads again in MiXCR, with one record for every CDR3 protein. This table holds about a million distinct CDR3 sequences, about 29% found once. The source material was PBMCs, mostly from graft donor cells, sampled 360 days after TCRalphabeta/CD19-depleted stem cell transplant. These receptors originate from a boy under two years old who had a stem cell transplant for SCID, so the T cells may come from the graft donor. The conserved cysteine and the conserved F or W are not part of the CDR3 here. Size values are once, few and many counts, or a class for expanded clones, and some rows have none.

ASSYSGGESYEQY	13	TRBV3-1	TRBJ2-7	few
ATEPQGSGGTDTQY	14	TRBV12-3/TRBV12-4	TRBJ2-3	-
ASSTLDSSADTQY	13	TRBV6-1	TRBJ2-3	once
ASSTGRSNQPQH	12	TRBV27	TRBJ1-5	-
ASSPQAPSSYNEQF	14	TRBV4-3	TRBJ2-1	once
ASSPDAGTGVYEQY	14	TRBV11-2	TRBJ2-7	few
ASSRGQGNNYGYT	13	TRBV4-2	TRBJ1-2	few
ASRVTSGSYNEQF	13	TRBV12-3/TRBV12-4	TRBJ2-1	-
SARGLLGYEQY	11	TRBV20-1	TRBJ2-7	-
ASSSWSTGEKLF	12	TRBV13	TRBJ1-4	few
ASSLSPYYEQY	11	TRBV5-1	TRBJ2-7	few
SVVGGTPTDTQY	12	TRBV29-1	TRBJ2-3	-
SVERQGKTQY	10	TRBV29-1	TRBJ2-5	-
ASSLFGTIGNEQF	13	TRBV18	TRBJ2-1	few
SAPRAGGLDEQF	12	TRBV20-1	TRBJ2-1	-
ASSPSKAGIKNIQY	14	TRBV18	TRBJ2-4	-
ASSQGTPSSYEQY	13	TRBV4-2	TRBJ2-7	-
ASSHIGYNEQF	11	TRBV4-3	TRBJ2-1	few
ASSQERVLDTQY	12	TRBV4-1	TRBJ2-3	-
ASSPDRSRTDTQY	13	TRBV7-2	TRBJ2-3	-
ASSSQGQTTNEKLF	14	TRBV12-3/TRBV12-4	TRBJ1-4	-
ATSRDVDSNSPLH	13	TRBV15	TRBJ1-6	-
ASSPHGNTEAF	11	TRBV27	TRBJ1-1	many
SAPSRGRETQY	11	TRBV20-1	TRBJ2-5	-
ASSLELLASGTDTQY	15	TRBV5-1	TRBJ2-3	-